This section outlines one TCR beta chain sequence together with its context. This record comes from a study of blood T cell repertoires in COVID-19. Trimming took off 6 bases at V and 8 bases at J, with 11 bases between the two ends. The CDR3 is 11 residues long. Germline CDR1 DFQATT, CDR2 SNEGSKA (reference sequence). Authors' data handling: Amplification from reference gene primers served as the basis for estimated nucleated cell counts. Profiled with immunoSEQ multiplex PCR; TCRdb holds only in-frame clones, not every one. V and J calls plus clone size are reproduced from that table; the DNA served to infer D and trimming. The table has about 250,000 clones, over 80% seen once.

The receptor was derived from a woman aged 60-75 years with active or convalescent COVID-19. The specimen was peripheral blood. The chain links TRBV20-1 to TRBJ1-3; D not resolved. CDR3 amino acids: CSAPRGDTIYF. DNA of the CDR3: TGCAGTGCCCCTCGAGGTGACACCATATATTTT.